The sample holds one count of the clone carrying this TCR beta chain. As yet, its antigen is unknown. These data belong to a study of cytomegalovirus exposure and HLA in healthy donors. Study observations and caveats: It was taken for granted in presence/absence analyses that sequencing depth across donors was roughly uniform.

The CDR3 is made up of 19 amino acids. V lost 0 bases to trimming and J lost 3 bases, with 25 bases between them. The germline V gene encodes CDR1 SGHRS and CDR2 YFSETQ. 13 Jbeta primers and 60 Vbeta primers were used for the PCR. Libraries were prepared by immunoSEQ multiplex PCR; TCRdb keeps only in-frame clonotypes and omits some of them. The sample holds over 150,000 clones, approximately 80% seen once. The V call is TRBV5-1, the J call TRBJ2-7; D perhaps matches TRBD2 (7 bases). This receptor was identified in a man aged 45-65 years in good health and CMV-seropositive. Sequencing input: PBMCs. The CDR3 bases are TGCGCCAGCAGCTTGGCCGGGGGGCGTCGGAATAGGGGCGTCTACGAGCAGTACTTC. As protein: CASSLAGGRRNRGVYEQYF.